These 2 T cell receptor beta chains were all obtained from the same sample, sequenced in a study of blood T cell repertoires in COVID-19. Assay: immunoSEQ multiplex PCR; the TCRdb copy retains only in-frame clones and omits some. The sample includes about 120,000 clones, around 76% of them seen just once. Sequenced material: peripheral blood. These receptor sequences come from a man aged 65-85 years with acute or convalescent COVID-19.

This clone was counted between two and nine times. The chain employs TRBV3-1 (or the pseudogene TRBV3-2) and TRBJ1-5; perhaps TRBD1 as D (5 bases). Per the germline V gene, CDR1 is LGHDT and CDR2 is YNNKEL (reference sequence). The CDR3 runs 16 residues. Trimming stripped 1 base from V and 0 bases from J, with 10 bases between. The CDR3 DNA is TGTGCCAGCAGCCAAGCCGGGGGGAATAGCAATCAGCCCCAGCATTTT. This encodes CASSQAGGNSNQPQHF.

The chain joins TRBV6-5 to TRBJ1-5; 9 positions agree with TRBD1. Germline CDR1 MNHEY, CDR2 SVGAGI. This CDR3 has 14 residues. With V trimmed by 6 bases and J by 7 bases, 7 bases remained unmatched. The CDR3 loop is CASRKQGAGQPQHF. DNA of the CDR3: TGTGCCAGCAGGAAACAGGGGGCTGGACAGCCCCAGCATTTT.